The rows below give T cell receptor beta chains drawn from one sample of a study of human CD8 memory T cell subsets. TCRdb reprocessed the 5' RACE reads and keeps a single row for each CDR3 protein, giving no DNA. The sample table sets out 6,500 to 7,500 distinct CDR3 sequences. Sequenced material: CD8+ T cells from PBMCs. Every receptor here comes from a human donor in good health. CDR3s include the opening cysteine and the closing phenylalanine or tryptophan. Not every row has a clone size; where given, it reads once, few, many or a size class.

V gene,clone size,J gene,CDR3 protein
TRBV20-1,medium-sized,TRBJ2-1,CSARDPTGSSYNEQFF
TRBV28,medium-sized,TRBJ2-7,CASSLPSSYEQYF
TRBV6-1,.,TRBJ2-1,CASSEARLAVWDEQFF
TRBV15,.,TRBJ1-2,CATSRVGAAYGYTF
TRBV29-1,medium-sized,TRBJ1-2,CSVEQGEANYGYTF
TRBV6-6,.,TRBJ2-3,CASSYPLTSGEPDTQYF
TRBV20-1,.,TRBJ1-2,CSAKTDFSPGGYTF
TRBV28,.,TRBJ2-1,CASSPGLADPLGQFF
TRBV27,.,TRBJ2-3,CASSFRGVLTDTQYF
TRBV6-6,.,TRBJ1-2,CASSHSSGTVPSGGYTF
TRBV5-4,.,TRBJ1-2,CASSAYREWDDGYTF
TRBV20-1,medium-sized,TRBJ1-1,CSAIGAPQGTEAFF
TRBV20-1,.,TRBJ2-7,CSARGGRSDYEQYF
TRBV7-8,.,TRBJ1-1,CASSAPRTAVIEAFF
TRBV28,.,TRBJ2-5,CASSTSRTRDETQYF
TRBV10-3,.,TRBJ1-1,CAISDPPPGGLNTEAFF
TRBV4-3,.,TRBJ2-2,CASSQDGGEPPGELFF
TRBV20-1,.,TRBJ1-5,CSARDPRFQPQHF
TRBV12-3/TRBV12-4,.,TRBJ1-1,CASSLYDTEAFF
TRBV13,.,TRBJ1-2,CASSREIYGYTF
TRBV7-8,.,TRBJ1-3,CASSPGSGSNTIYF
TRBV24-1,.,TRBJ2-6,CATSESTGTGANVLTF
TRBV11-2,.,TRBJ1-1,CASSPSVDRLNTEAFF
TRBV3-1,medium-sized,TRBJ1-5,CASSQAAGRKPQHF
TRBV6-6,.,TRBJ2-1,CASSPDRVENEQFF
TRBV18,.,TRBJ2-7,CASSSIWDPYEQYF
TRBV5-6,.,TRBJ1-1,CASSFWAALGNTEAFF
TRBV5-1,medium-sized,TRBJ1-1,CASSLWGRADTEAFF
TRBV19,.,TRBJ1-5,CASSEGGDNQPQHF
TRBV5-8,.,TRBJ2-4,CASSLRGEGNIQYF
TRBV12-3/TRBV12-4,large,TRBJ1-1,CASSSYGTEAFF
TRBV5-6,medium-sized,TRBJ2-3,CASSLELAGSTDTQYF
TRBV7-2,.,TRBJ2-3,CASSLTPGQGTDTQYF
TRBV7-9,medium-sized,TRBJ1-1,CASTDRDMNTEAFF
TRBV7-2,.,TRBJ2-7,CASSLVANHEQYF
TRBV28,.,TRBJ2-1,CASSLYRDRVYNEQFF
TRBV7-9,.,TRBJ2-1,CASRQTGVPYNEQFF
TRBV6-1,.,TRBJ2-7,CASSERVAGEGLEQYF
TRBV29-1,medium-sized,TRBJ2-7,CSVEEGEGTLSQTYEQYF
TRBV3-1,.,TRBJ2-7,CASSQGVSYEQYF
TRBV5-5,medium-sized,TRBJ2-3,CASSLADRGRADTQYF
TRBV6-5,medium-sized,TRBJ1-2,CASSSQGGYNYGYTF
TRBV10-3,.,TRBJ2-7,CAISGTSGGDYEQYF
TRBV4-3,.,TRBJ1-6,CASSQPPAGSSYNSPLHF
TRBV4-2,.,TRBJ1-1,CASSQDPGGGNTEAFF